These 21 T cell receptor beta chains were sequenced from one sample in a study of vaccination and CD4 T cells after COVID-19. Sequencing of cultured CD4+ T cell DNA used the Oncomine TCR Beta short-read assay. TCRdb fed the PCR reads into MiXCR, producing one record per CDR3 protein. The sample has about 20,000 distinct CDR3 sequences; roughly half are singletons. Treatment reported: approximately nine-day PBMC culture with coronavirus spike peptide pools or control peptides (ViraFEST assay). These receptors are not linked to any known antigen. This sample comprised CD4+ T cells from blood, cultured in vitro, obtained before SARS-CoV-2 vaccination. The receptors here all came from a human donor who had recovered from COVID-19.

Judged by abundance, this clonotype is medium-sized. The chain carries TRBV2 and TRBJ2-1, with D perhaps matching TRBD2 (6 bases). The CDR3 has 15 residues. From germline, CDR1 is SNHLY and CDR2 FYNNEI. With 6 bases removed from V and 4 bases from J, the gap between germline ends came to 16 bases. The CDR3 loop is CASSLTSSPYNEQFF. As DNA, the CDR3 is TGTGCCAGCAGCCTCACTAGCAGTCCGTACAATGAGCAGTTCTTC. Combining the CDR3 with reference TRBV2 and TRBJ2-1 gives the whole variable domain EPEVTQTPSHQVTQMGQEVILRCVPISNHLYFYWYRQILGQKVEFLVSFYNNEISEKSEIFDDQFSVERPDGSNFTLKIRSTKLEDSAMYFCASSLTSSPYNEQFFGPGTRLTVL.

V is TRBV6-2 or TRBV6-3 and J is TRBJ2-7; the match to TRBD2 covers 7 bases. The CDR3 is 17 residues long. The trim removed 4 bases at V and 0 bases at J, leaving 12 bases unmatched. Germline V lookup: CDR1 MNHEY, CDR2 SVGEGT. Here the CDR3 DNA reads TGTGCCAGCAGTTCCATTCTGGTAGCGGGCGTCTCCTACGAGCAGTACTTC. This codes for CASSSILVAGVSYEQYF.

The V gene is TRBV21-1, the J gene TRBJ1-1; TRBD1 is the table's D call and was not checked against the DNA. TRBV21-1 is assigned pseudogene status. The CDR3 runs to 17 residues. The CDR3 DNA reads TGTGCCAGCAGCAAAGAGGGGGCCGGCAGGGGCGACACTGAAGCTTTCTTT. Translated, it gives CASSKEGAGRGDTEAFF.

J is TRBJ1-4 and V is TRBV11-3, with no clear D. V was shortened by 8 bases and J by 8 bases, with 18 bases between the two germline ends. The germline V gene encodes CDR1 SGHNT and CDR2 YENEEA. The CDR3 has 14 residues. The CDR3 sequence is CASSPAPSGEKLFF. In nucleotides, the CDR3 is TGTGCCAGCTCCCCGGCCCCCAGCGGGGAAAAACTGTTTTTT.

The chain combines TRBV6-1 with TRBJ2-3; perhaps TRBD2 as D (6 bases). Trimming removed 1 base from V and 1 base from J, with 12 bases in between. CDR3 length equals 16 residues. Germline loops: CDR1 MNHNS, CDR2 SASEGT. CDR3 in amino acids: CASSEERAGRTDTQYF. In DNA form, the CDR3 reads TGTGCCAGCAGTGAAGAGCGAGCGGGCCGCACAGATACGCAGTATTTT.

The chain employs TRBV20-1 and TRBJ2-1; D perhaps matches TRBD2 (5 bases). Germline lookup yields CDR1 DFQATT and CDR2 SNEGSKA (reference sequence). V lost 3 bases and J lost 5, with 11 bases in between. CDR3 size: 13 residues. The CDR3 sequence is CSASGLADNEQFF. The CDR3 DNA reads TGCAGTGCTAGCGGGCTAGCTGACAATGAGCAGTTCTTC.

The chain is built from TRBV11-2 and TRBJ2-7; 8 nucleotides agree with TRBD2. This CDR3 contains 17 residues. The trim removed 0 bases at V and 3 bases at J, leaving 10 bases unmatched. Looked up from germline, CDR1 is SGHAT and CDR2 is FQNNGV. CDR3 region: CASSLETSGAQVYEQYF. CDR3 coding DNA: TGTGCCAGCAGCTTAGAAACTAGCGGAGCCCAAGTCTACGAGCAGTACTTC.

On this clonotype itself: In this CDR3 the conserved last residue, phenylalanine or tryptophan, is missing, so a read error is likely. The V call is TRBV7-2, the J call TRBJ2-5, with 7 positions matching TRBD1. V trimming: 3 bases; J trimming: 2 bases; junction bases outside the gene matches: 0. CDR1 is SGHTA and CDR2 is FQGNSA in the germline V gene. The CDR3 has 13 amino acids. CDR3 protein: CASSFRGQETQYL. The DNA of the CDR3 is TGTGCCAGCAGCTTCAGGGGGCAAGAGACCCAGTACCTC.

This chain links TRBV7-2 with TRBJ2-3; 11 bases line up with TRBD2. V was clipped by 4 bases and J by 3 bases; unmatched bases: 6. The germline V gene has CDR1 SGHTA and CDR2 FQGNSA. This CDR3 contains 16 residues. The CDR3 spells CASSYSGGAGTDTQYF. CDR3 sequence (DNA): TGTGCCAGCAGCTATAGCGGGGGGGCAGGGACAGATACGCAGTATTTT.

This clonotype came up a few times. The chain is built from TRBV24-1 and TRBJ2-2; TRBD2 is a possible D gene (6 bases). Germline V CDR1 and CDR2: KGHDR, SFDVKD. The CDR3 extends over 15 amino acids. Trimming shortened V by 4 bases and J by 6 bases, and 14 bases separated the two germline ends. CDR3 DNA sequence: TGTGCCACCAGTGACGCGCATAGGGAGGCCGGGGAGCTGTTTTTT. Translating gives CATSDAHREAGELFF.

This chain links TRBV20-1 with TRBJ1-5, with D perhaps TRBD1 (5 bases). The CDR3 spans 17 residues. With 2 bases removed from V and 1 base from J, the gap between germline ends came to 18 bases. The germline V gene has CDR1 DFQATT and CDR2 SNEGSKA (reference sequence). The CDR3 region has the DNA TGCAGTGCTAGACCGGACACTACCGCGGGGAGCAATCAGCCCCAGCATTTT. This codes for CSARPDTTAGSNQPQHF.

This clonotype was detected only once. The chain combines TRBV2 with TRBJ2-3, with TRBD2 matching 8 bases. The trim removed 0 bases at V and 13 bases at J, leaving 15 bases unmatched. The CDR3 consists of 16 residues. Germline values: CDR1 SNHLY, CDR2 FYNNEI. The CDR3 spells CASSEAGNAGGGRKYF. The CDR3 coding sequence is TGTGCCAGCAGTGAAGCGGGTAATGCGGGGGGCGGAAGAAAGTATTTT.

The V gene is TRBV19, the J gene TRBJ2-5; no reliable D call. V lost 1 base to trimming and J lost 2 bases, with 14 bases between them. Germline loops: CDR1 LNHDA, CDR2 SQIVND (reference sequence). This CDR3 has 16 residues. The DNA of the CDR3 is TGTGCCAGTAGTATAGTCGCCCGTTCGTCTCAAGAGACCCAGTACTTC. Protein sequence: CASSIVARSSQETQYF.

The genes are TRBV28 and TRBJ1-5; TRBD1 might be the D (6 bases). V dropped 7 bases and J dropped 5 bases, with 21 bases sitting between them. This CDR3 contains 16 residues. Looked up from germline, CDR1 is MDHEN and CDR2 is SYDVKM. The CDR3 here is CASTLGGAQPHQPQHF. The CDR3 nucleotides are TGTGCCAGCACCCTGGGGGGGGCGCAACCGCATCAGCCCCAGCATTTT.

In DNA form, the CDR3 reads TGTGCCAGCAGCCAAGGGACAGGATGGACTAACTATGGCTACACCTTC. Protein: CASSQGTGWTNYGYTF. The rearrangement joins TRBV11-3 to TRBJ1-2, with 8 nucleotides matching TRBD1. Germline V gene lookup returns CDR1 SGHNT and CDR2 YENEEA. Losses at the gene ends were 5 bases for V and 0 bases for J; bases not matched to a gene: 8. This CDR3 comprises 16 residues.

The CDR3 bases are TGTGCCAGCAGTTACCAGGCCTTGAACGAGCAGTACTTC. This codes for CASSYQALNEQYF. The chain couples TRBV6-2 or TRBV6-3 to TRBJ2-7; D gene uncertain. The V gene's germline CDR1 is MNHEY and CDR2 SVGEGT. The ends were cut back, 2 bases at V and 5 bases at J, with 10 bases in the middle. CDR3 length: 13 amino acids.

This clonotype was found a few times. The rearrangement joins TRBV10-3 to TRBJ1-5, with TRBD1 matching 8 bases. Germline loops: CDR1 ENHRY, CDR2 SYGVKD. V shed 3 bases and J 6 bases; nucleotides not matched to a gene: 7. CDR3 length: 15 residues. CDR3 in amino acids: CAISDGQGGVQPQHF. For the CDR3, the DNA is TGTGCCATCAGTGACGGACAGGGAGGGGTTCAGCCCCAGCATTTT.

This clonotype was seen only a few times. This sequence joins TRBV2 and TRBJ1-5, with D maybe TRBD1 (5 bases). V gave up 8 bases and J gave up 1 base, with 9 bases separating them. This CDR3 contains 13 residues. The V gene's germline CDR1 is SNHLY and CDR2 FYNNEI. CDR3 nucleotides: TGTGCCAGCGGATGGGACAGCAATCAGCCCCAGCATTTT. It translates to CASGWDSNQPQHF.

This clonotype turned up a few times. The chain uses TRBV6-5 and TRBJ1-5, with 8 bases identical to TRBD1. Germline CDR1 reads MNHEY; CDR2 reads SVGAGI. This CDR3 spans 15 amino acids. J lost 6 bases, V lost 2 bases, and 6 bases had no gene match. This chain's CDR3 is CASSYAQGARQPQHF. CDR3 sequence (DNA): TGTGCCAGCAGTTACGCGCAGGGGGCGCGTCAGCCCCAGCATTTT.

CDR3 coding DNA: TGTGCCAGCAGCCAAGATTTAAATCAGCCCCAGCATTTT. Translating gives CASSQDLNQPQHF. The V call is TRBV3-1, the J call TRBJ1-5; D unclear. The CDR3 sequence is 13 residues long. V gave up 0 bases and J gave up 4 bases, with 4 bases separating them. Germline CDR1 and CDR2: LGHDT and YNNKEL (reference sequence). Together with reference TRBV3-1 and TRBJ1-5, the CDR3 gives the full variable domain: DTAVSQTPKYLVTQMGNDKSIKCEQNLGHDTMYWYKQDSKKFLKIMFSYNNKELIINETVPNRFSPKSPDKAHLNLHINSLELGDSAVYFCASSQDLNQPQHFGDGTRLSIL.

This chain uses TRBV7-2 with TRBJ1-4; D ambiguous. CDR1 and CDR2 (germline): SGHTA, FQGNSA. The CDR3 sequence is 13 residues long. The V and J ends lost 5 bases and 8 bases respectively, with 12 bases between them. CDR3 protein: CASSRMPSEKLFF. In nucleotides, the CDR3 is TGTGCCAGCAGCCGGATGCCCAGCGAAAAACTGTTTTTT.